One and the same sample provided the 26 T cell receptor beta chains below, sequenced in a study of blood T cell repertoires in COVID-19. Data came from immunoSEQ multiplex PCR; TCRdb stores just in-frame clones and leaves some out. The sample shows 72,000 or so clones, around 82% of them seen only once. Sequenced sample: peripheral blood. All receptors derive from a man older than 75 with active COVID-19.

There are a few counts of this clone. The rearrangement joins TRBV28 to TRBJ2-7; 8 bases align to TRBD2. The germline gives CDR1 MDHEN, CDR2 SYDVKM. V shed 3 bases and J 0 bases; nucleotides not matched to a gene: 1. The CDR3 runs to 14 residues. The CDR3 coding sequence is TGTGCCAGCAGTTTTAGCGGGGCCTCCTACGAGCAGTACTTC. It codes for CASSFSGASYEQYF.

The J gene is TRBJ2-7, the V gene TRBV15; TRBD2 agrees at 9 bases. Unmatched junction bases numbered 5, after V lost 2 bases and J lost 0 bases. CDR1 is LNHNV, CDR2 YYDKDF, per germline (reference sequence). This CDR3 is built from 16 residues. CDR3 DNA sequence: TGTGCCACCAGCAGACTAGCGGGAACTGTCTCCTACGAGCAGTACTTC. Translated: CATSRLAGTVSYEQYF.

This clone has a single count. The DNA for the CDR3 is TGTGCCAGCAGCGTTCGGCTAGCGGGGGCCAATGAGCAGTTCTTC. Its protein product is CASSVRLAGANEQFF. J is TRBJ2-1 and V is TRBV9, with 10 bases aligning to TRBD2. The V and J ends lost 2 bases and 6 bases, in that order; junction bases with no gene match: 5. The CDR3 is 15 amino acids. The germline CDR1 and CDR2 sequences are SGDLS and YYNGEE.

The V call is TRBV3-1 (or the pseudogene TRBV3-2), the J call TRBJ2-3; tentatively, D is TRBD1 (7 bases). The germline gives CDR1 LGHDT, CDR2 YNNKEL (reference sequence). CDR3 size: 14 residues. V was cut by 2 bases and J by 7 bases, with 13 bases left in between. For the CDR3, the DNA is TGTGCCAGCAGCCAACAGGGGGGCGGGAATACGCAGTATTTT. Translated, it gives CASSQQGGGNTQYF.

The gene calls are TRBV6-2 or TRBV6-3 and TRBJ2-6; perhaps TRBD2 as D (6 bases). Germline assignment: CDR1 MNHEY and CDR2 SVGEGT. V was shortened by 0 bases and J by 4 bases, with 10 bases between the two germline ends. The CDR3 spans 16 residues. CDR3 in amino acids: CASSYSTSLGANVLTF. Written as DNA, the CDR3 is TGTGCCAGCAGTTACTCGACTAGTCTGGGGGCCAACGTCCTGACTTTC.

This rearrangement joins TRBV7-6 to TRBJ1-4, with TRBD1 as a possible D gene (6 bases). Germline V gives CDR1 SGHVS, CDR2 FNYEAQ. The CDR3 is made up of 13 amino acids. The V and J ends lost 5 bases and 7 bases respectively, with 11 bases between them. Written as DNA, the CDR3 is TGTGCCAGCAGCCCCAGGACAGCTGAAAAACTGTTTTTT. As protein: CASSPRTAEKLFF.

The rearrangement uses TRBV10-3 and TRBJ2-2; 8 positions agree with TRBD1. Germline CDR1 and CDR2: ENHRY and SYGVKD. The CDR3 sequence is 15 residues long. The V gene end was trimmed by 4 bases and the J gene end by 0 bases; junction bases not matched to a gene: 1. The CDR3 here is CAISGTGSNTGELFF. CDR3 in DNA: TGTGCCATCAGTGGGACAGGGTCGAACACCGGGGAGCTGTTTTTT.

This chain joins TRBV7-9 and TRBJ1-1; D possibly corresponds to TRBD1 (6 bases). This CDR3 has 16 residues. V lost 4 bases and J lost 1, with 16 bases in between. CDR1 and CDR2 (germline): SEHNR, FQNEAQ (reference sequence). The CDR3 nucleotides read TGTGCCAGCAGCTCGCACGCATTCAGGGGGAACACTGAAGCTTTCTTT. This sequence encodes CASSSHAFRGNTEAFF.

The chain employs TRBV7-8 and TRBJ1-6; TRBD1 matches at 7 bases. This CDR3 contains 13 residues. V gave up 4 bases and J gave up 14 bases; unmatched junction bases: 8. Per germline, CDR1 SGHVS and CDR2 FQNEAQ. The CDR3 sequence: CASSSAGGSTLHF. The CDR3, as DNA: TGTGCCAGCAGCTCGGCAGGGGGATCGACCCTCCACTTT.

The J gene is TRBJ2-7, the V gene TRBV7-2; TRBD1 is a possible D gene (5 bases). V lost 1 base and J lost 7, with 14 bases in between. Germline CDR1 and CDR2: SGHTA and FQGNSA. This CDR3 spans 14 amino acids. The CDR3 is CASSLVVQGNEQYF. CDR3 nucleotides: TGTGCCAGCAGCTTAGTGGTTCAGGGCAATGAGCAGTACTTC.

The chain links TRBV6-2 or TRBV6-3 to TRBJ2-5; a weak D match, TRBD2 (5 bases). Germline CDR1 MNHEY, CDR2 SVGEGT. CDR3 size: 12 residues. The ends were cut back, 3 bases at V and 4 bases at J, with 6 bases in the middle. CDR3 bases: TGTGCCAGCAGTTATGGAGGAGAGACCCAGTACTTC. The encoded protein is CASSYGGETQYF.

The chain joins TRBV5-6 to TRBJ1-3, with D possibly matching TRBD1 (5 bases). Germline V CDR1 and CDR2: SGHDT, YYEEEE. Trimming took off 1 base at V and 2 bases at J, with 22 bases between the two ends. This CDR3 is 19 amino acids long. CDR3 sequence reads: CASSLYSFSLRVAGNTIYF. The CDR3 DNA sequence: TGTGCCAGCAGCTTGTATAGTTTTAGCCTCAGGGTCGCTGGAAACACCATATATTTT.

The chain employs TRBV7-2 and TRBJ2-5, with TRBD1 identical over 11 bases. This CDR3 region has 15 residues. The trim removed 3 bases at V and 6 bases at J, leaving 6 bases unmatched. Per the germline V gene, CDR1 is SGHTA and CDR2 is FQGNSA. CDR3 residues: CASSLRTGGAQTQYF. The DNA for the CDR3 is TGTGCCAGCAGCTTGAGGACAGGGGGCGCCCAGACCCAGTACTTC.

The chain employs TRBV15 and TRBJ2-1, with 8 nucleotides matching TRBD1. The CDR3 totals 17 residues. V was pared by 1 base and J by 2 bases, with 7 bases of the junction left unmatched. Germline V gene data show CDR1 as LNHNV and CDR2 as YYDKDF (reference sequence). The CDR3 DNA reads TGTGCCACCAGCAGAGGACTGATGGGACAGGCCTACAATGAGCAGTTCTTC. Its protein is CATSRGLMGQAYNEQFF.

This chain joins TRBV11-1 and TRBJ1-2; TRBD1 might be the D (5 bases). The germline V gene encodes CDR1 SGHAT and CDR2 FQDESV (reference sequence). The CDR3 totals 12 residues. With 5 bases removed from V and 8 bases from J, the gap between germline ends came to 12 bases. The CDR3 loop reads CASSPTRQGYTF. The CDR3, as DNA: TGTGCCAGCAGCCCGACCCGACAGGGCTACACCTTC.

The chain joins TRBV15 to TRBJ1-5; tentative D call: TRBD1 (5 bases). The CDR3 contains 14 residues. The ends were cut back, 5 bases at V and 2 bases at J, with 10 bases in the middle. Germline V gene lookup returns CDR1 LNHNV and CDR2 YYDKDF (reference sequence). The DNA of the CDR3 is TGTGCCACCAGCTGGACCAGGGGCAATCAGCCCCAGCATTTT. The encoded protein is CATSWTRGNQPQHF.

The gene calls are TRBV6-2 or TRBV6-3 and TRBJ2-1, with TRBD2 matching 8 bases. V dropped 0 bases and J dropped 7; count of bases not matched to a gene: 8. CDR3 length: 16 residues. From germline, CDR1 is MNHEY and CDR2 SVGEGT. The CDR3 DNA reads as TGTGCCAGCAGTTACTCAGGCCGGGGGGGCCGGAATGAGCAGTTCTTC. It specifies CASSYSGRGGRNEQFF.

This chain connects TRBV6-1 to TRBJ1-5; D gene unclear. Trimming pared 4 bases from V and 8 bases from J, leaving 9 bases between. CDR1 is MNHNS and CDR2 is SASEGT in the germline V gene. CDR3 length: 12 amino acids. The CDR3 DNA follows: TGTGCCAGCAGTGCAGCCTTTGAGCCCCAGCATTTT. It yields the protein CASSAAFEPQHF.

The CDR3 nucleotides read TGTGCCAGTAGTATAACTTCCGCGAGCAATCAGCCCCAGCATTTT. Encoded protein: CASSITSASNQPQHF. The chain employs TRBV19 and TRBJ1-5; D uncertain. Trimming took off 2 bases at V and 1 base at J, with 9 bases between the two ends. The CDR3 covers 15 residues. Germline CDR1 reads LNHDA; CDR2 reads SQIVND (reference sequence).

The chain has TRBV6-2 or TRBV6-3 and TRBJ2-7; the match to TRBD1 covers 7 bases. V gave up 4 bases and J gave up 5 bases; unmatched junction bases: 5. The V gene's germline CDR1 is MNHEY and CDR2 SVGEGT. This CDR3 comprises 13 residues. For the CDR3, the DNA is TGTGCCAGCAGTTCCCCGGACAGGAACGAGCAGTACTTC. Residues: CASSSPDRNEQYF.

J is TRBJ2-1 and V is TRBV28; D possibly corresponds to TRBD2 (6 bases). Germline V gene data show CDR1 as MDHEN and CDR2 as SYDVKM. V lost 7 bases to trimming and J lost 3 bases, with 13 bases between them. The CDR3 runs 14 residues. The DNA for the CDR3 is TGTGCCAGCAAACTTGGCGGGGTCTACAATGAGCAGTTCTTC. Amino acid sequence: CASKLGGVYNEQFF.

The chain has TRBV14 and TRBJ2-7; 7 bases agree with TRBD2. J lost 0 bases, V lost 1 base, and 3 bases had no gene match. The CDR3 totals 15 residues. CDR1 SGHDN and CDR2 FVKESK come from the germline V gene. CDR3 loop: CASSQGASGSYEQYF. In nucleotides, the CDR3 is TGTGCCAGCAGCCAAGGGGCTAGCGGCTCCTACGAGCAGTACTTC.

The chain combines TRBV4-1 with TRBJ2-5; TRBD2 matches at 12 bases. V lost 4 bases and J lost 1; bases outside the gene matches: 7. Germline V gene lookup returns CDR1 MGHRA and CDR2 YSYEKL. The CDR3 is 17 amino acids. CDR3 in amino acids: CASSRTLAGGPQETQYF. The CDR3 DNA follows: TGCGCCAGCAGCCGGACACTAGCGGGGGGCCCCCAAGAGACCCAGTACTTC.

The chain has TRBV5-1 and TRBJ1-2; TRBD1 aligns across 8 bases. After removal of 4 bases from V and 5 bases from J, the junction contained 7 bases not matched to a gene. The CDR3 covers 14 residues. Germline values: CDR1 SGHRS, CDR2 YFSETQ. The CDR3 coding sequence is TGCGCCAGCAGCCAACAAGGACAGGGATATGGCTACACCTTC. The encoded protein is CASSQQGQGYGYTF.

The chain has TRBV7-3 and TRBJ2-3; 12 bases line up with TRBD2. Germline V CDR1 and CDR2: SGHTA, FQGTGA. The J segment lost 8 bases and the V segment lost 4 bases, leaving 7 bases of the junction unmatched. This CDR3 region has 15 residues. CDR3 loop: CASSSTSGGTGTQYF. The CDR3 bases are TGTGCCAGCAGCTCCACTAGCGGGGGGACCGGTACGCAGTATTTT.

For the CDR3, the DNA is TGTGCCAGCAGTGAACAAGCATTCTCTGGAAACACCATATATTTT. Its protein product is CASSEQAFSGNTIYF. The gene calls are TRBV6-1 and TRBJ1-3; D gene ambiguous. Germline CDR1 is MNHNS and CDR2 is SASEGT. The CDR3 consists of 15 residues. Trimming left V 2 bases short and J 0 bases short, with 8 bases between.